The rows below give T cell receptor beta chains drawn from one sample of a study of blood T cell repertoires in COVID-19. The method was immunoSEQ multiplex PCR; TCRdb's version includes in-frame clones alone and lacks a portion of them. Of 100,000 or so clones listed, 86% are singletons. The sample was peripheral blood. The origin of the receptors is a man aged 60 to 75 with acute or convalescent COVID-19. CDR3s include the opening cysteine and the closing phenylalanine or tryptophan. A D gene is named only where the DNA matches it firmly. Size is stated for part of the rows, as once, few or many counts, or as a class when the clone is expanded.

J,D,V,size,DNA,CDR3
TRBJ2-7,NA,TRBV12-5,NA,TGTGCTAGTGGTTTGGTCGGGGGATCCTACGAGCAGTACTTC,CASGLVGGSYEQYF
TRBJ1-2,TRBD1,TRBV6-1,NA,TGTGCCAGCAGTCCAAACCGGGACAGGGGGCTGGGCTACACCTTC,CASSPNRDRGLGYTF
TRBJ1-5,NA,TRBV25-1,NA,TGTGCCAGCAGTGATCAGACAGGCCCCAATCAGCCCCAGCATTTT,CASSDQTGPNQPQHF
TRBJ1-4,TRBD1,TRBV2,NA,TGTGCCAGCAGCGGTGACAGGGGTAGAGGCGAAAAACTGTTTTTT,CASSGDRGRGEKLFF
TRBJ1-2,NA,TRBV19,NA,TGTGCCAGTAGTAGAGGGACTATCACCTTC,CASSRGTITF
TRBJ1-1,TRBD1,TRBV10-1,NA,TGCGCCAGAAATTACAGGGGTTGGAACACTGAAGCTTTCTTT,CARNYRGWNTEAFF
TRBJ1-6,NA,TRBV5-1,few,TGCGCCAGCAGCTTGGAGGTAGGGGGTCGTTCACCCCTCCACTTT,CASSLEVGGRSPLHF
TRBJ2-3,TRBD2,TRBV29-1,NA,TGCAGCACACGGACTAGATCTTATGAGACTAGCACAGATACGCAGTATTTT,CSTRTRSYETSTDTQYF
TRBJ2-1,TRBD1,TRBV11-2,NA,TGTGCCAGCAGCCTCCGGGACAGAGACGGTGAGCAGTTCTTC,CASSLRDRDGEQFF
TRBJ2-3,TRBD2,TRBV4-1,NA,TGCGCCAGCAGCCCAACATCGTCTAGCGGGATTAGGGATACGCAGTATTTT,CASSPTSSSGIRDTQYF
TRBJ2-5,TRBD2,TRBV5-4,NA,TGTGCCAGCAGCCAGGGGCCGGGACTAGCGGGACGGGAGACCCAGTACTTC,CASSQGPGLAGRETQYF
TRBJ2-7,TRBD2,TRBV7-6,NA,TGTGCCAGCAGCCCCGGCGGCGGGAGATTTAACGAGCAGTACTTC,CASSPGGGRFNEQYF
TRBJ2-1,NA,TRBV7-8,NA,TGTGCCAGCAGCACCCTACTGGCGGGACCTTACAATGAGCAGTTCTTC,CASSTLLAGPYNEQFF
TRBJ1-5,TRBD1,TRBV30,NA,TGTGCCTGGAGTGCCGAGACAGGGAGGAGCAATCAGCCCCAGCATTTT,CAWSAETGRSNQPQHF
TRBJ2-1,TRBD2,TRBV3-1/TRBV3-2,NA,TGTGCCAGCAGCCACAAGCGGGGGGGAAACAATGAGCAGTTCTTC,CASSHKRGGNNEQFF
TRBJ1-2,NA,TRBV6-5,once,TGTGCCAGCACCGGGGTAGCTAACTATGGCTACACCTTC,CASTGVANYGYTF
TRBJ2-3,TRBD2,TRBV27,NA,TGTGCCAGCAGACAGAGACTAGCGGGAGGCACAGATACGCAGTATTTT,CASRQRLAGGTDTQYF
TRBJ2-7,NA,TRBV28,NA,TGTGCCAGCAGCTCGGTTCCCTCCTACGAGCAGTACTTC,CASSSVPSYEQYF
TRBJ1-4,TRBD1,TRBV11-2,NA,TGTGCCAGCAGCTTAGGACAGGGGATTACTAATGAAAAACTGTTTTTT,CASSLGQGITNEKLFF
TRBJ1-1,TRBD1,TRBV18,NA,TGTGCCAGCTCAACAGGGACAGGGGGCACTGAAGCTTTCTTT,CASSTGTGGTEAFF
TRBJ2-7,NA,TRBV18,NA,TGTGCCAGCTCACCACGGCAGGCCTCCCGGGAAGAGCAGTACTTC,CASSPRQASREEQYF
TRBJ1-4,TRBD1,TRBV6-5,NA,TGTGCCAGCAGGGACCGGACAGGTGTAAAGGAAAAACTGTTTTTT,CASRDRTGVKEKLFF
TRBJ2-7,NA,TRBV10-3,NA,TGTGCCATCAGTGAAGCGCCTCCCGCCTACGAGCAGTACTTC,CAISEAPPAYEQYF
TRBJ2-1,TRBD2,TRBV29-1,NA,TGCAGCGTTGTATTAGCGGGGGCGCGGAGCTCCTACAATGAGCAGTTCTTC,CSVVLAGARSSYNEQFF
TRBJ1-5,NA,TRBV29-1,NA,TGCAGCGTGGGGGGTGTAAATCAGCCCCAGCATTTT,CSVGGVNQPQHF
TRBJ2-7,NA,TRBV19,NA,TGTGCCAGTCGAGACGAGCAGTACTTC,CASRDEQYF
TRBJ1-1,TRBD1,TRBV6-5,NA,TGTGCCAGCAGTACAGGGGGTGAAGCTTTCTTT,CASSTGGEAFF
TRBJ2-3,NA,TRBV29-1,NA,TGCAGCGTTGAAGATCGTACAGGGCGGCGAGATACGCAGTATTTT,CSVEDRTGRRDTQYF
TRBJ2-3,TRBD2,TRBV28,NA,TGTGCCAGCAGTTTGTCGGGGCTAGCGGGGAGAGATACGCAGTATTTT,CASSLSGLAGRDTQYF
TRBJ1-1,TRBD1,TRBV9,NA,TGTGCCAGCAGCCCCCGGGACAGGGTGTCCACTGAAGCTTTCTTT,CASSPRDRVSTEAFF
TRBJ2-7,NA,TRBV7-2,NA,TGTGCCAGCAGCTTAGGGGGGGGCCCCTACGAGCAGTACTTC,CASSLGGGPYEQYF